These 3 T cell receptor beta chains originate from one sample sequenced in a study of cytomegalovirus exposure and HLA in healthy donors. The PCR ran on 60 Vbeta and 13 Jbeta primers. TCRdb keeps only in-frame clones here, not all; method: immunoSEQ multiplex PCR. The sample consists of roughly 130,000 clones, approximately 82% of them appearing once. Sequences were obtained from PBMCs. The receptor set was obtained from a boy between 2 and 10 years old in good health and CMV-seronegative.

This sequence joins TRBV4-3 and TRBJ2-5; possible D gene TRBD2, 6 bases. The J call may be incorrect, as the DNA end agrees better with TRBJ2-7. Germline loops: CDR1 LGHNA, CDR2 YSLEER. The CDR3 contains 15 residues. The CDR3 reads CASSQGVGSGYEQYF. The CDR3 bases are TGCGCCAGCAGCCAAGGGGTTGGTAGCGGCTACGAGCAGTACTTC.

The chain links TRBV19 to TRBJ2-2; D may be TRBD1 (5 bases). V gave up 7 bases and J gave up 4 bases, with 13 bases separating them. Looked up from germline, CDR1 is LNHDA and CDR2 is SQIVND (reference sequence). The CDR3 sequence is 14 residues long. The CDR3 nucleotides are TGTGCCAGTACCCTTGGCAGGGCCACCGGGGAGCTGTTTTTT. Residues: CASTLGRATGELFF.

This chain uses TRBV2 with TRBJ2-2; a weak D match, TRBD2 (6 bases). The V and J ends lost 6 bases and 1 base respectively, with 9 bases between them. The germline V gene encodes CDR1 SNHLY and CDR2 FYNNEI. The length of the CDR3 is 14 residues. CDR3 coding DNA: TGTGCCAGCAGGGGGGGTCGGAACACCGGGGAGCTGTTTTTT. This sequence encodes CASRGGRNTGELFF.